This paragraph covers one T cell receptor beta chain sequence. The target antigen is unknown. Germline CDR1 is LNHDA and CDR2 is SQIVND (reference sequence). The CDR3 length is 12 residues. The V end lost 5 bases, the J end lost 8 bases, and 12 bases lay between the germline ends. The sample comes from a study of tissue T cells after allogeneic stem cell transplantation. Findings and limits, study-wide: Sampling depth was limited, and the cohort was small and clinically varied.

Assay used: immunoSEQ multiplex PCR; TCRdb lists only in-frame clones, some missing. The sample shows some 25,000 clones, less than 95% of them seen only once. The TCR sequence derives from a male donor aged 60 or older who later had graft-versus-host disease after an allogeneic stem cell transplant. The V and J genes are TRBV19 and TRBJ1-1, with no clear D. Source: blood, taken before transplantation. This chain's CDR3 is CASSDRVGEAFF. CDR3 sequence (DNA): TGTGCCAGTAGTGACCGGGTTGGGGAAGCTTTCTTT.